This TCR beta chain was documented in a study of blood T cell repertoires in COVID-19. Across the study: The United States, Italy and Spain provided the acute and convalescent COVID-19 samples. PBMCs, B-cell-depleted T cells, or T cells were the source of the cDNA or gDNA that made up the material.

Authors' processing steps: Quantification of nucleated cells was approximated via reference gene primer amplification. Sequencing used immunoSEQ multiplex PCR; TCRdb keeps in-frame clones, though not all of them. V, J and clone size were drawn from that table, and D and trimming were deduced from the DNA. The sample lists 45,000 to 70,000 clones, approximately 80% seen once, with more than 7% in the top ten. Sequences were obtained from peripheral blood. The clonotype originates from a man aged 55 to 69 with acute or convalescent COVID-19.

The CDR3 spells CATRTGNYGYTF. CDR3 nucleotide sequence: TGTGCCACTAGGACAGGCAACTATGGCTACACCTTC. This sequence joins TRBV21-1 and TRBJ1-2; no DNA check was done on the table's D call, TRBD1. TRBV21-1 is classified as a pseudogene. The length of the CDR3 is 12 residues.